Each of the 14 T cell receptor beta chains below was sequenced from the same sample in a study of CD8+ T cells in alopecia areata. cDNA prepared by RNA extraction and subsequent reverse transcription served as the template for sequencing. Clones were sequenced by immunoSEQ multiplex PCR, and TCRdb holds only the in-frame ones, with some missing. The table shows 250,000 to 350,000 clones, with around three fifths occurring only once. Noted treatment: oral pan-JAK inhibitor, 5-10 mg twice daily. Sample: CD4+ T cells sorted from blood, taken at approximately week 51, from a patient treated with tofacitinib. These receptors were taken from a human donor with alopecia areata.

This chain joins TRBV5-6 and TRBJ1-2, with a tentative D call TRBD1 (6 bases). Germline CDR1 is SGHDT and CDR2 is YYEEEE. The CDR3 extends over 12 amino acids. V was shortened by 4 bases and J by 7 bases, with 11 bases between the two germline ends. CDR3 sequence (DNA): TGTGCCAGCAGCCCAGGGGAGCGTGGCTACACCTTC. Encoded protein: CASSPGERGYTF.

The chain combines TRBV6-5 with TRBJ2-3; D call uncertain. Germline V gene sequence: CDR1 MNHEY, CDR2 SVGAGI. V lost 6 bases and J 3 bases, leaving 10 bases between the germline ends. The CDR3 covers 13 residues. CDR3 bases: TGTGCCAGCAGCTTTGGGCCAACAGATACGCAGTATTTT. It encodes CASSFGPTDTQYF.

The V call is TRBV12-5, the J call TRBJ1-3, with D unresolved. This CDR3 has 17 residues. V lost 0 bases to trimming and J lost 0 bases, with 12 bases between them. Germline assignment: CDR1 LGHNT and CDR2 FRNRAP. The CDR3: CASGLVRGGHSGNTIYF. CDR3 bases: TGTGCTAGTGGTTTGGTGAGAGGAGGGCACTCTGGAAACACCATATATTTT.

This clone was seen only a few times. The rearrangement joins TRBV11-2 to TRBJ2-1, with a possible D match to TRBD1 (6 bases). The CDR3 loop spans 15 amino acids. Germline V gene lookup returns CDR1 SGHAT and CDR2 FQNNGV. Trimming took off 5 bases at V and 9 bases at J, with 20 bases between the two ends. CDR3 sequence: CASSRLYSGTLEQFF. The DNA for the CDR3 is TGTGCCAGCAGCCGCTTGTATTCCGGGACACTTGAGCAGTTCTTC.

The J gene is TRBJ2-7, the V gene TRBV20-1; no clear D. The CDR3 spans 11 residues. V was cut by 2 bases and J by 5 bases, with 7 bases left in between. Germline V lookup: CDR1 DFQATT, CDR2 SNEGSKA (reference sequence). CDR3 sequence: CSARRSDEQYF. In DNA form, the CDR3 reads TGCAGTGCTAGACGGTCGGACGAGCAGTACTTC.

The rearrangement uses TRBV29-1 and TRBJ1-2; D not resolved. CDR1 and CDR2 from the germline V gene are SQVTM and ANQGSEA. V lost 3 bases, J lost 0 bases, and 20 bases lay in between. CDR3 size: 17 residues. CDR3 nucleotide sequence: TGCAGCGTTGACCTCCGAACCGCCAGACTTTCTAACTATGGCTACACCTTC. Amino acids: CSVDLRTARLSNYGYTF.

This clone was seen once. This rearrangement joins TRBV5-1 to TRBJ2-2; D unclear. CDR3 length: 12 residues. Germline V lookup: CDR1 SGHRS, CDR2 YFSETQ. V lost 0 bases, J lost 5 bases, and 2 bases lay in between. Here the CDR3 reads CASSLETGELFF. The CDR3 region has the DNA TGCGCCAGCAGCTTGGAAACCGGGGAGCTGTTTTTT.

The V and J genes are TRBV13 and TRBJ2-6; a weak D match, TRBD2 (7 bases). Germline lookup yields CDR1 PRHDT and CDR2 FYEKMQ (reference sequence). V was pared by 5 bases and J by 2 bases, with 16 bases between. The CDR3 has 17 amino acids. The CDR3 coding sequence is TGTGCCAGCAGCCCCCAACTCGGGGGGCCTGGGGCCAACGTCCTGACTTTC. This encodes CASSPQLGGPGANVLTF.

The J gene is TRBJ2-5, the V gene TRBV29-1; D is perhaps TRBD1 or TRBD2 (5 bases each). Germline values: CDR1 SQVTM, CDR2 ANQGSEA. Trimming pared 3 bases from V and 6 bases from J, leaving 14 bases between. CDR3 length equals 13 residues. In DNA form, the CDR3 reads TGCAGCGTTGACTTCTGGGGGATAAAGACCCAGTACTTC. This sequence encodes CSVDFWGIKTQYF. Supplemented by reference TRBV29-1 and TRBJ2-5, the full variable domain reads SAVISQKPSRDICQRGTSLTIQCQVDSQVTMMFWYRQQPGQSLTLIATANQGSEATYESGFVIDKFPISRPNLTFSTLTVSNMSPEDSSIYLCSVDFWGIKTQYFGPGTRLLVL.

This clone was seen only a few times. The chain couples TRBV5-6 to TRBJ1-1; D is uncertain. Between the trimmed V and J ends, which lost 2 bases and 4 bases, there was a span of 12 bases. This CDR3 has 14 amino acids. Germline V CDR1 and CDR2: SGHDT, YYEEEE. The CDR3 here is CASSLPSSSTEAFF. The CDR3 nucleotides are TGTGCCAGCAGCTTACCCTCTAGCTCCACTGAAGCTTTCTTT.

The chain couples TRBV4-3 to TRBJ2-6, with D possibly TRBD2 on 5 matching bases. CDR3 length equals 18 residues. V lost 3 bases, J lost 4 bases, and 19 bases lay in between. The germline CDR1 and CDR2 sequences are LGHNA and YSLEER. CDR3 residues: CASSQFLQSGSGANVLTF. CDR3 nucleotide sequence: TGCGCCAGCAGCCAGTTCCTCCAGTCGGGGTCCGGGGCCAACGTCCTGACTTTC.

The chain is built from TRBV29-1 and TRBJ2-3; tentatively, D is TRBD2 (6 bases). V was shortened by 6 bases and J by 8 bases, with 21 bases between the two germline ends. The CDR3 contains 14 residues. Germline CDR1 and CDR2: SQVTM and ANQGSEA. The CDR3 loop reads CSVASGTLEGTQYF. The CDR3 DNA reads TGCAGCGTCGCCTCGGGGACCCTGGAGGGTACGCAGTATTTT.

V usage is TRBV7-2 and J usage is TRBJ2-4, with D perhaps TRBD2 (7 bases). The V end was cut by 1 base, the J end by 7 bases, with 17 bases between. The CDR3 loop spans 16 amino acids. Germline V CDR1 and CDR2: SGHTA, FQGNSA. CDR3 residues: CASSLVEAGARNIQYF. CDR3 DNA: TGTGCCAGCAGCTTAGTCGAGGCGGGGGCGAGGAACATTCAGTACTTC.

This sequence joins TRBV6-1 and TRBJ1-1; 9 bases agree with TRBD1. After removal of 6 bases from V and 5 bases from J, the junction contained 4 bases not matched to a gene. The CDR3 extends over 13 amino acids. CDR1 MNHNS and CDR2 SASEGT come from the germline V gene. CDR3 bases: TGTGCCAGCAGGGGACAGGGATGGACTGAAGCTTTCTTT. Its translation: CASRGQGWTEAFF.